The 26 T cell receptor beta chains given below trace back to one sample, sequenced in a study of T-cell reconstitution after alpha-beta-depleted transplantation in children. Construction of the TCRbeta library involved unique molecular identifiers. TCRdb re-derived calls from the PCR reads in MiXCR, one entry per CDR3 protein. The sample has fewer than 750,000 distinct CDR3 sequences, 20% to 25% seen once; the top ten hold less than 15%. Source: PBMCs, mostly from graft donor cells, taken 360 days after TCRalphabeta/CD19-depleted stem cell transplant. These receptors were collected from a boy younger than two who had a stem cell transplant for acute myeloid leukemia, so the T cells may come from the graft donor.

This clonotype has a count of ten or more. CDR3 DNA sequence: TGTGCCAGCAGCTTAGTGGCAGGGAACTACAATGAGCAGTTCTTC. The encoded protein is CASSLVAGNYNEQFF. The J gene is TRBJ2-1, the V gene TRBV7-9, with a tentative D call TRBD1 (5 bases). Germline V gene data show CDR1 as SEHNR and CDR2 as FQNEAQ (reference sequence). This CDR3 is built from 15 residues. V dropped 1 base and J dropped 3 bases, with 10 bases sitting between them.

This clonotype was observed many times. V is TRBV4-3 and J is TRBJ2-7; D is perhaps TRBD2 (6 bases). The CDR3 consists of 14 residues. The germline gives CDR1 LGHNA, CDR2 YSLEER. V was shortened by 6 bases and J by 1 base, with 13 bases between the two germline ends. DNA for the CDR3: TGCGCCAGCAGTGTTGGGACTCTATCCTACGAGCAGTACTTC. Its protein is CASSVGTLSYEQYF.

This clonotype was detected ten times or more. This chain connects TRBV12-3 or TRBV12-4 to TRBJ2-2, with 7 bases aligning to TRBD2. V lost 3 bases and J lost 7; bases outside the gene matches: 2. The CDR3 length is 13 residues. CDR3 amino acids: CASSLTSLGELFF. In DNA, the CDR3 is TGTGCCAGCAGTTTGACTAGCCTCGGGGAGCTGTTTTTT.

The chain carries TRBV6-5 and TRBJ1-4; D is unclear. In germline, CDR1 is MNHEY, CDR2 SVGAGI. V lost 0 bases and J 1 base, leaving 6 bases between the germline ends. The CDR3 totals 15 residues. Here the CDR3 DNA reads TGTGCCAGCAGTTACTCATCGAGAACTAATGAAAAACTGTTTTTT. This codes for CASSYSSRTNEKLFF.

The table lists this clonotype with many counts. V is TRBV29-1 and J is TRBJ2-3, with a possible D match to TRBD1 (6 bases). This CDR3 region has 14 residues. Germline V CDR1 and CDR2: SQVTM, ANQGSEA. V lost 7 bases, J lost 2 bases, and 16 bases lay in between. For the CDR3, the DNA is TGCAGCGGAGCACAGGGAGAACCCACAGATACGCAGTATTTT. It yields the protein CSGAQGEPTDTQYF.

The sample holds many counts of this clonotype. The chain combines TRBV12-3 or TRBV12-4 with TRBJ2-7; D not resolved. V was pared by 1 base and J by 1 base, with 8 bases between. CDR3 length equals 14 residues. For the CDR3, the DNA is TGTGCCAGCAGTTTAGTAGACCCATCCTACGAGCAGTACTTC. Translating it yields CASSLVDPSYEQYF.

This clonotype was counted only a few times. This chain links TRBV5-1 with TRBJ2-7, with a weak D call TRBD1 (5 bases). Germline V CDR1 and CDR2: SGHRS, YFSETQ. Trimming removed 5 bases from V and 5 bases from J, with 14 bases in between. CDR3 size: 13 residues. This chain's CDR3 is CASSLTGSHEQYF. The CDR3 region has the DNA TGCGCCAGCAGTCTTACAGGTTCCCACGAGCAGTACTTC.

The chain has TRBV28 and TRBJ2-1; TRBD1 matches 7 bases. The V gene's germline CDR1 is MDHEN and CDR2 SYDVKM. Trimming cost V 6 bases and J 0 bases; bases outside gene matches: 8. CDR3 size: 16 residues. This CDR3 reads CASRLSRDSSYNEQFF. The CDR3, as DNA: TGTGCCAGCAGACTTAGCCGGGACAGCTCCTACAATGAGCAGTTCTTC. Complete variable domain (other parts from reference TRBV28 and TRBJ2-1): DVKVTQSSRYLVKRTGEKVFLECVQDMDHENMFWYRQDPGLGLRLIYFSYDVKMKEKGDIPEGYSVSREKKERFSLILESASTNQTSMYLCASRLSRDSSYNEQFFGPGTRLTVL.

The rearrangement joins TRBV10-3 to TRBJ2-1; no definite D call. In germline, CDR1 is ENHRY, CDR2 SYGVKD. CDR3 size: 13 residues. V was pared by 5 bases and J by 5 bases, with 10 bases between. CDR3 amino acids: CAISSDGDNEQFF. The CDR3 nucleotides read TGTGCCATCAGTTCGGACGGAGACAATGAGCAGTTCTTC.

This clonotype was seen more than once but under ten times. This chain joins TRBV12-3 or TRBV12-4 and TRBJ1-2; TRBD1 matches at 7 bases. After removal of 7 bases from V and 6 bases from J, the junction contained 17 bases not matched to a gene. The CDR3 has 16 amino acids. The CDR3 DNA reads as TGTGCCAGCATTTCGTGGGGCGCAGGGGGTGAGGATGGCTACACCTTC. Amino acid sequence: CASISWGAGGEDGYTF.

The CDR3 nucleotides read TGTGCCAGCAGTACCTCAGGCTACGGGAACTATGGCTACACCTTC. Translated, it gives CASSTSGYGNYGYTF. The chain joins TRBV27 to TRBJ1-2; D gene unclear. V was pared by 5 bases and J by 2 bases, with 15 bases between. CDR1 is MNHEY, CDR2 SMNVEV, per germline (reference sequence). The CDR3 has 15 residues.

Ten or more counts support this clonotype. This rearrangement joins TRBV12-3 or TRBV12-4 to TRBJ2-5; 7 positions agree with TRBD2. The CDR3 is made up of 13 amino acids. With 4 bases clipped from V and 5 bases from J, the junction kept 4 bases outside the gene matches. The CDR3 is CASSSGGFETQYF. The CDR3 DNA reads TGTGCCAGCAGTTCGGGGGGTTTCGAGACCCAGTACTTC.

J is TRBJ1-6 and V is TRBV5-5; D uncertain. V shed 1 base and J shed 7 bases, with 9 bases lying between them. Germline-derived CDR1 and CDR2 are SGHKS and YYEKEE (reference sequence). CDR3 length: 14 amino acids. CDR3 sequence reads: CASSLRIQNSPLHF. The CDR3 DNA reads TGTGCCAGCAGCTTGCGTATTCAGAATTCACCCCTCCACTTT. Full variable domain (missing parts from reference TRBV5-5 and TRBJ1-6): DAGVTQSPTHLIKTRGQQVTLRCSPISGHKSVSWYQQVLGQGPQFIFQYYEKEERGRGNFPDRFSARQFPNYSSELNVNALLLGDSALYLCASSLRIQNSPLHFGNGTRLTVT.

This clonotype showed up many times. V usage is TRBV20-1 and J usage is TRBJ1-4, with a possible D match to TRBD1 (5 bases). V dropped 6 bases and J dropped 0 bases, with 8 bases sitting between them. The CDR3 covers 13 residues. From germline, CDR1 is DFQATT and CDR2 SNEGSKA (reference sequence). CDR3 sequence reads: CSAVTATNEKLFF. CDR3 nucleotide sequence: TGCAGTGCGGTGACAGCAACTAATGAAAAACTGTTTTTT.

This clonotype was detected a few times. The chain uses TRBV15 and TRBJ2-1, with 8 bases identical to TRBD2. Germline V gene lookup returns CDR1 LNHNV and CDR2 YYDKDF (reference sequence). The CDR3 length is 17 residues. The V segment lost 4 bases and the J segment 2 bases; nucleotides outside the gene matches: 10. DNA for the CDR3: TGTGCCACCAGCACTTACGCCGGGCGGGGGGCCTACAATGAGCAGTTCTTC. It codes for CATSTYAGRGAYNEQFF.

This clonotype appeared many times. The rearrangement uses TRBV10-1 and TRBJ2-4; D remains ambiguous. V lost 3 bases to trimming and J lost 4 bases, with 7 bases between them. Germline V gives CDR1 WNHNN, CDR2 SYGVQD (reference sequence). The CDR3 is 13 amino acids. The CDR3 protein is CASSDDGKNIQYF. The CDR3 bases are TGCGCCAGCAGTGACGACGGTAAAAACATTCAGTACTTC.

This rearrangement joins TRBV29-1 to TRBJ2-3; 9 nucleotides agree with TRBD2. Trimming removed 4 bases from V and 5 bases from J; junction bases left unmatched: 4. Germline-derived CDR1 and CDR2 are SQVTM and ANQGSEA. The CDR3 length is 13 residues. The CDR3 region has the DNA TGCAGCGTTGGGCTAGCGGGGAGAGATACGCAGTATTTT. Protein: CSVGLAGRDTQYF.

This clonotype was seen a handful of times. The V gene is TRBV6-5, the J gene TRBJ1-2, with 8 bases lining up with TRBD1. The CDR3 has 15 residues. With V trimmed by 5 bases and J by 1 base, 6 bases remained unmatched. Germline CDR1 is MNHEY and CDR2 is SVGAGI. CDR3 coding DNA: TGTGCCAGCAGTCGGGGAACAGGGGGTAACTATGGCTACACCTTC. Protein sequence: CASSRGTGGNYGYTF.

In the case of this clonotype: A read error may account for a junction end that differs from germline. The chain links TRBV6-2 or TRBV6-3 to TRBJ2-1; D is perhaps TRBD2 (6 bases). Germline V gives CDR1 MNHEY, CDR2 SVGEGT. The CDR3 has 14 residues. CDR3 DNA sequence: TGTGCCATCAGTTCTCAGCGGGCGGACAATGAGCAGTTCTTC. Protein: CAISSQRADNEQFF.

This clonotype was observed at least ten times. The chain couples TRBV7-2 to TRBJ1-5; weak D call: TRBD1 (5 bases). The V gene lost 5 bases and the J gene lost 1 base, with 12 bases spanning the gap. CDR1 SGHTA and CDR2 FQGNSA come from the germline V gene. The CDR3 runs 15 residues. As DNA, the CDR3 is TGTGCCAGCAGCCTAATGGGGGGGAGCAATCAGCCCCAGCATTTT. It yields the protein CASSLMGGSNQPQHF. Based on the CDR3 plus reference TRBV7-2 and TRBJ1-5, the full variable domain is GAGVSQSPSNKVTEKGKDVELRCDPISGHTALYWYRQSLGQGLEFLIYFQGNSAPDKSGLPSDRFSAERTGGSVSTLTIQRTQQEDSAVYLCASSLMGGSNQPQHFGDGTRLSIL.

The chain combines TRBV28 with TRBJ2-1; 8 bases fit TRBD1. CDR3 size: 18 residues. Germline trimming cut 3 bases from V and 5 bases from J; bases unmatched to any gene: 15. Germline CDR1 is MDHEN and CDR2 is SYDVKM. This chain's CDR3 is CASSFPKRTGRRDNEQFF. The CDR3 DNA reads as TGTGCCAGCAGTTTCCCCAAACGGACAGGGCGGAGGGACAATGAGCAGTTCTTC.

This rearrangement joins TRBV20-1 to TRBJ2-6, with a weak D call TRBD1 (6 bases). CDR1 and CDR2 (germline): DFQATT, SNEGSKA (reference sequence). This CDR3 comprises 14 residues. Trimming left V 4 bases short and J 1 base short, with 8 bases between. This chain's CDR3 is CSANRVSGANVLTF. DNA for the CDR3: TGCAGTGCTAACAGGGTGTCTGGGGCCAACGTCCTGACTTTC.

V and J are TRBV20-1 and TRBJ2-1, with 9 bases that match TRBD1. With V trimmed by 8 bases and J by 0 bases, 14 bases remained unmatched. The germline V gene encodes CDR1 DFQATT and CDR2 SNEGSKA (reference sequence). This CDR3 region has 17 residues. CDR3 residues: CSCLSQGALSSYNEQFF. The CDR3 DNA reads TGCAGTTGTTTGTCACAGGGGGCCCTTAGCTCCTACAATGAGCAGTTCTTC.

This clonotype has only a few counts. This sequence joins TRBV5-1 and TRBJ2-5; D is uncertain. This CDR3 is built from 14 residues. Trimming took 4 bases from V and 1 from J, leaving 11 bases between them. Looked up from germline, CDR1 is SGHRS and CDR2 is YFSETQ. The CDR3 nucleotides are TGCGCCAGCAGCCAAGACGACGGCCAAGAGACCCAGTACTTC. Its protein is CASSQDDGQETQYF. Together with reference TRBV5-1 and TRBJ2-5, the CDR3 gives the full variable domain: KAGVTQTPRYLIKTRGQQVTLSCSPISGHRSVSWYQQTPGQGLQFLFEYFSETQRNKGNFPGRFSGRQFSNSRSEMNVSTLELGDSALYLCASSQDDGQETQYFGPGTRLLVL.

V is TRBV20-1 and J is TRBJ2-7; TRBD2 matches at 9 bases. The CDR3 has 15 amino acids. Per the germline V gene, CDR1 is DFQATT and CDR2 is SNEGSKA (reference sequence). Unmatched junction bases numbered 11, after V lost 5 bases and J lost 3 bases. This CDR3 is CSASNPRAGGYEQYF. CDR3 nucleotides: TGCAGTGCTTCCAACCCTAGAGCGGGGGGCTACGAGCAGTACTTC.

The sample holds many counts of this clonotype. V gene TRBV7-2 combines with J gene TRBJ1-2; D call uncertain. CDR1 SGHTA and CDR2 FQGNSA come from the germline V gene. CDR3 length equals 13 residues. The germline V and J ends were trimmed by 5 bases and 4 bases, with 11 bases remaining between them. The CDR3 here is CASSQARLYGYTF. The CDR3 DNA reads as TGTGCCAGCAGCCAGGCCCGTCTCTATGGCTACACCTTC.